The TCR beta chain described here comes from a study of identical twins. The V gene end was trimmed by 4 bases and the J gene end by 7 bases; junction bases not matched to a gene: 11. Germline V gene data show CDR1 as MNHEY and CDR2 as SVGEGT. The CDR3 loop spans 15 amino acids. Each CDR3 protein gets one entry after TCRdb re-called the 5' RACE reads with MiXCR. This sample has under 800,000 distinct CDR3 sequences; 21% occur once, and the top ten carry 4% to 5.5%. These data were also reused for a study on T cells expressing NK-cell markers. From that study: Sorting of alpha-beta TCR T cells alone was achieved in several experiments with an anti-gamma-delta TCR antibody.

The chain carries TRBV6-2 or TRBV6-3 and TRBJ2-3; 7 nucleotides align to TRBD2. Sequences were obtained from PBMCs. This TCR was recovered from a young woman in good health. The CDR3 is CASSFQAGGRHTQYF. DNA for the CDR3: TGTGCCAGCAGTTTCCAGGCCGGGGGGAGGCATACGCAGTATTTT.